Listed below are T cell receptor beta chains from one sample, sequenced in a study of T-cell reconstitution after alpha-beta-depleted transplantation in children. TCRdb used MiXCR to reprocess the PCR reads, holding one entry per CDR3 protein. The data show around 380,000 distinct CDR3 sequences, roughly a tenth seen once. This specimen was PBMCs from the stem cell graft donor, taken from the stem cell graft. Source of these receptors: a human donor who donated a stem cell graft to a child with acute myeloid leukemia. Both conserved end residues are part of each CDR3. D genes are given only for firm matches. Not all rows give a size; the values are once, few, many and, for expanded clones, a class.

clone size	V gene	J gene	D gene	CDR3 protein	CDR3 DNA
few	TRBV6-1	TRBJ2-7	TRBD1	CASSPGQPYEQYF	TGTGCCAGCAGTCCGGGACAGCCCTACGAGCAGTACTTC
-	TRBV6-2/TRBV6-3	TRBJ2-6	-	CASIVGGSGANVLTF	TGTGCCAGCATCGTGGGGGGCTCTGGGGCCAACGTCCTGACTTTC
few	TRBV19	TRBJ2-7	TRBD2	CASSGSGTSGNERQYF	TGTGCCAGTAGTGGCTCCGGGACTAGCGGGAACGAACGGCAGTACTTC
few	TRBV5-1	TRBJ2-3	-	CASSSVPDTQYF	TGCGCCAGCAGCTCGGTGCCAGATACGCAGTATTTT
few	TRBV20-1	TRBJ1-1	-	CSARQTNTEAFF	TGCAGTGCTAGACAGACGAACACTGAAGCTTTCTTT
few	TRBV27	TRBJ2-3	-	CASSFLKPTQYF	TGTGCCAGCAGTTTCCTAAAACCTACGCAGTATTTT
few	TRBV7-8	TRBJ2-1	TRBD2	CASSLGGLAALGNEQFF	TGTGCCAGCAGCTTAGGGGGACTAGCGGCCCTAGGCAATGAGCAGTTCTTC
many	TRBV6-5	TRBJ2-2	-	CASSYWNTGELFF	TGTGCCAGCAGTTACTGGAACACCGGGGAGCTGTTTTTT
-	TRBV27	TRBJ1-5	-	CASSQRPFGLNQPQHF	TGTGCCAGCAGTCAGCGCCCCTTTGGTCTCAATCAGCCCCAGCATTTT
-	TRBV6-5	TRBJ1-1	-	CASSYSNGVGTEAFF	TGTGCCAGCAGTTACTCGAACGGGGTTGGGACTGAAGCTTTCTTT
few	TRBV20-1	TRBJ1-3	-	CSALHPDSGNTIYF	TGCAGTGCGCTTCACCCGGACTCTGGAAACACCATATATTTT
many	TRBV20-1	TRBJ2-2	TRBD1	CSAPRDRVTGELFF	TGCAGTGCTCCCCGGGACAGGGTCACCGGGGAGCTGTTTTTT
many	TRBV20-1	TRBJ1-1	TRBD1	CSAGDRGPMNTEAFF	TGCAGTGCTGGCGACAGGGGGCCTATGAACACTGAAGCTTTCTTT
few	TRBV29-1	TRBJ2-3	-	CSVDQRGTDTQYF	TGCAGCGTTGACCAGCGAGGCACAGATACGCAGTATTTT
few	TRBV11-1	TRBJ1-2	-	CASSSAPLLGYGYTF	TGTGCCAGCAGCTCAGCGCCCTTATTAGGCTATGGCTACACCTTC
many	TRBV5-6	TRBJ2-1	-	CASSLGTAEYNEQFF	TGTGCCAGCAGCTTGGGAACGGCCGAATACAATGAGCAGTTCTTC
few	TRBV18	TRBJ1-1	-	CASSPGPTEAFF	TGTGCCAGCTCACCGGGCCCCACTGAAGCTTTCTTT
few	TRBV27	TRBJ1-1	-	CASSPSRQVYSTEAFF	TGTGCCAGCAGTCCTTCAAGACAGGTGTACAGCACTGAAGCTTTCTTT
few	TRBV10-2	TRBJ2-3	-	CASLKRGGTSTDTQYF	TGCGCCAGCTTAAAGAGAGGGGGGACTAGCACAGATACGCAGTATTTT
many	TRBV30	TRBJ1-2	-	CAWSVPGSYGYTF	TGTGCCTGGAGTGTACCCGGCTCCTATGGCTACACCTTC
-	TRBV27	TRBJ2-1	-	CASSLTGTALYNEQFF	TGTGCCAGCAGTCTCACTGGGACGGCCCTCTACAATGAGCAGTTCTTC
few	TRBV3-1	TRBJ2-4	TRBD2	CASSQDTAGGIGAKNIQYF	TGTGCCAGCAGCCAAGATACGGCGGGAGGTATTGGGGCCAAAAACATTCAGTACTTC
few	TRBV5-1	TRBJ1-6	-	CASSLEGSKNSPLHF	TGCGCCAGCAGCTTGGAAGGGTCGAAAAATTCACCCCTCCACTTT
-	TRBV5-1	TRBJ1-2	-	CASSLVAGRGANYGYTF	TGCGCCAGCAGCTTGGTGGCAGGGAGGGGAGCTAACTATGGCTACACCTTC
-	TRBV7-8	TRBJ2-1	TRBD1	CASSLTDRGFTTNEQFF	TGTGCCAGCAGCTTAACCGACAGGGGATTTACTACAAATGAGCAGTTCTTC
-	TRBV4-3	TRBJ2-6	-	CASSQALSSGANVLTF	TGCGCCAGCAGCCAAGCTTTATCTTCTGGGGCCAACGTCCTGACTTTC
-	TRBV11-1	TRBJ2-3	TRBD2	CASSLFRGQKLAGGVADTQYF	TGTGCCAGCAGCTTATTCCGGGGACAGAAGCTAGCGGGGGGGGTTGCAGATACGCAGTATTTT
many	TRBV9	TRBJ2-7	-	CASSVVADDFYEQYF	TGTGCCAGCAGCGTAGTGGCCGATGACTTCTACGAGCAGTACTTC
-	TRBV30	TRBJ1-6	TRBD1	CAWNRGYNSPLHF	TGTGCCTGGAACAGGGGCTATAATTCACCCCTCCACTTC
few	TRBV7-2	TRBJ1-2	TRBD1	CASSRDRVDTYGYTF	TGTGCCAGCAGCAGGGACAGGGTGGATACCTATGGCTACACCTTC
few	TRBV10-3	TRBJ1-3	-	CATRPRDGNTIYF	TGTGCCACACGCCCCAGGGATGGAAACACCATATATTTT
few	TRBV11-2	TRBJ2-2	-	CASSQRQGGAGELFF	TGTGCCAGCAGCCAAAGACAGGGAGGGGCCGGGGAGCTGTTTTTT
few	TRBV5-5	TRBJ2-1	TRBD2	CASNLRGAGNEQFF	TGTGCCAGCAACTTGCGGGGGGCGGGGAATGAGCAGTTCTTC
few	TRBV12-3/TRBV12-4	TRBJ1-4	-	CASRKQGRMNEKLFF	TGTGCCAGCAGGAAACAAGGACGGATGAATGAAAAACTGTTTTTT
many	TRBV20-1	TRBJ2-5	TRBD2	CSARDLAGGQETQYF	TGCAGTGCTAGAGATCTAGCGGGGGGGCAAGAGACCCAGTACTTC
few	TRBV2	TRBJ2-1	TRBD2	CASRGGLALINEQFF	TGTGCCAGCAGGGGGGGACTAGCGCTGATCAATGAGCAGTTCTTC
-	TRBV12-5	TRBJ1-5	TRBD1	CASGLDGQGNQPQHF	TGTGCTAGTGGTTTAGACGGACAGGGCAATCAGCCCCAGCATTTT
-	TRBV3-1	TRBJ2-1	TRBD2	CASSQKLAGGRNEQFF	TGTGCCAGCAGCCAAAAACTAGCGGGGGGGCGTAATGAGCAGTTCTTC
-	TRBV29-1	TRBJ2-4	-	CSVDQTGGGNIQYF	TGCAGCGTTGATCAGACAGGAGGAGGAAACATTCAGTACTTC
few	TRBV15	TRBJ2-3	TRBD2	CATSRPRGVTDTQYF	TGTGCCACCAGCCGACCTCGGGGGGTCACAGATACGCAGTATTTT
few	TRBV6-5	TRBJ2-7	-	CASSYSGTDYEQYF	TGTGCCAGCAGTTACTCCGGGACGGACTACGAGCAGTACTTC
many	TRBV5-6	TRBJ2-1	-	CASQWARVGYNEQFF	TGTGCCAGCCAATGGGCCAGGGTGGGGTACAATGAGCAGTTCTTC
-	TRBV7-2	TRBJ2-7	-	CASSYTGTNTYEQYF	TGTGCCAGCAGCTACACAGGTACTAACACCTACGAGCAGTACTTC
-	TRBV25-1	TRBJ2-3	TRBD2	CASSESVGSSGGAQDTQYF	TGTGCCAGCAGTGAAAGTGTGGGGTCTAGCGGGGGGGCTCAAGATACGCAGTATTTT
-	TRBV12-3/TRBV12-4	TRBJ1-5	TRBD1	CASAGTGPNQPQHF	TGTGCCAGCGCCGGGACAGGTCCTAATCAGCCCCAGCATTTT
-	TRBV20-1	TRBJ2-5	-	CSARDLQGDGETQYF	TGCAGTGCTAGAGATTTACAGGGTGACGGAGAGACCCAGTACTTC
-	TRBV20-1	TRBJ1-1	TRBD1	CSARGLRGSRLNTEAFF	TGCAGTGCTAGAGGTCTCAGGGGGAGTCGTTTGAACACTGAAGCTTTCTTT
many	TRBV7-2	TRBJ1-1	-	CASSKAVGQAFF	TGTGCCAGCAGCAAGGCGGTGGGGCAAGCTTTCTTT
many	TRBV6-5	TRBJ2-1	TRBD2	CASSARPGGRSDEQFF	TGTGCCAGCAGTGCCCGACCGGGCGGGAGGTCCGATGAGCAGTTCTTC
few	TRBV5-1	TRBJ1-2	TRBD1	CASSLSTGAYGYTF	TGCGCCAGCAGCTTGTCGACAGGGGCATATGGCTACACCTTC
many	TRBV15	TRBJ2-3	TRBD1	CATGSAQGARGDTQYF	TGTGCCACCGGTTCGGCCCAGGGGGCTAGAGGAGATACGCAGTATTTT
-	TRBV6-1	TRBJ2-5	-	CASTDPGRETQYF	TGTGCCAGCACCGACCCGGGGAGGGAGACCCAGTACTTC
few	TRBV4-3	TRBJ2-5	-	CASSQTIGWETQYF	TGCGCCAGCAGCCAAACTATCGGATGGGAGACCCAGTACTTC
-	TRBV7-2	TRBJ2-7	-	CASSLWGSSPGEQYF	TGTGCCAGCAGCCTATGGGGTAGTAGTCCGGGTGAGCAGTACTTC